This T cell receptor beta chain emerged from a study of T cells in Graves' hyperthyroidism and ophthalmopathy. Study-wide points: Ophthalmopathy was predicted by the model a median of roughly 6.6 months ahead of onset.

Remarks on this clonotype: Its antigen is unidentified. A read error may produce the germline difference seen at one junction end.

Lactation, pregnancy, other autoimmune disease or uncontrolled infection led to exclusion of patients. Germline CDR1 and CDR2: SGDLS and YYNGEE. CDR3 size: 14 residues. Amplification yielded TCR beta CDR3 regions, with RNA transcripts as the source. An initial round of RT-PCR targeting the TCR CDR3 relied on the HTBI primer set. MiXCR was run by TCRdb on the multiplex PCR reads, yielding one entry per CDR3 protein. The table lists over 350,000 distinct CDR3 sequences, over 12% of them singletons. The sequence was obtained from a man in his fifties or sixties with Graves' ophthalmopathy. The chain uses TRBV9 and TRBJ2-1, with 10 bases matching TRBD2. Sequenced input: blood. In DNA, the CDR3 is TGTGCCAGCAGTTTTACTAGCGGGACCAATGAGCAGCTCTTC. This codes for CASSFTSGTNEQLF.